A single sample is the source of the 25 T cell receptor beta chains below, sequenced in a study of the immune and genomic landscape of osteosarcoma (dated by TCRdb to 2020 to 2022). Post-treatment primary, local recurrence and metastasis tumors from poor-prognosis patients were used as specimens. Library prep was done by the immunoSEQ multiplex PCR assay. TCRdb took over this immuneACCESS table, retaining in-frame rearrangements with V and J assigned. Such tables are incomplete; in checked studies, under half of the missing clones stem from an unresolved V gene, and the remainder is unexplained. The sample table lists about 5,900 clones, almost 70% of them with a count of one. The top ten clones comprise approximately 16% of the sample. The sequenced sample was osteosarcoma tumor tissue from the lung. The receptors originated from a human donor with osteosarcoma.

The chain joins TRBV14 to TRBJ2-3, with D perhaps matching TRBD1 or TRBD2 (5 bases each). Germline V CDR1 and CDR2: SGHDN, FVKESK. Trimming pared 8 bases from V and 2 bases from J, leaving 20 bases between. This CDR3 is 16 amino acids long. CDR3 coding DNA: TGTGCCAGCTTCCCGGGACCCCCTTTGTACACAGATACGCAGTATTTT. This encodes CASFPGPPLYTDTQYF.

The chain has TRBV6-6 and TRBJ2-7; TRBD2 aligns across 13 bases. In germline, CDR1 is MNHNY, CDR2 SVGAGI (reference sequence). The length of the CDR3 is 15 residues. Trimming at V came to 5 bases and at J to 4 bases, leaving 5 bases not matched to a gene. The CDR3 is CASSPLAGGGYEQYF. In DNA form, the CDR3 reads TGTGCCAGCAGTCCACTAGCGGGAGGGGGGTACGAGCAGTACTTC.

The CDR3 region has the DNA TGCGCCAGCAGCCAAGTCTTGTCGAGCTCCTACAATGAGCAGTTCTTC. Translation: CASSQVLSSSYNEQFF. This chain joins TRBV4-3 and TRBJ2-1; D not certain. V was clipped by 1 base and J by 0 bases, with 10 bases between them. Germline values: CDR1 LGHNA, CDR2 YSLEER. The CDR3 runs to 16 residues.

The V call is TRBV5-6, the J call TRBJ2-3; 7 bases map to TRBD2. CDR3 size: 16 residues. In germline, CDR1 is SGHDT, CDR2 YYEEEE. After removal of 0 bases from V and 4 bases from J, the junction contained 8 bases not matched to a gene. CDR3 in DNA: TGTGCCAGCAGCTTGGCGACCGGCGGGAGCTCAGATACGCAGTATTTT. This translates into CASSLATGGSSDTQYF.

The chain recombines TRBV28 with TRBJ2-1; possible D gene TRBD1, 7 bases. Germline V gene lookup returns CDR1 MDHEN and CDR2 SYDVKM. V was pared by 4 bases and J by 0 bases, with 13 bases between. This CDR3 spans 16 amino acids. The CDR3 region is CASSSPGGSSYNEQFF. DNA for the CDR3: TGTGCCAGCAGTTCACCAGGGGGGAGCTCCTACAATGAGCAGTTCTTC.

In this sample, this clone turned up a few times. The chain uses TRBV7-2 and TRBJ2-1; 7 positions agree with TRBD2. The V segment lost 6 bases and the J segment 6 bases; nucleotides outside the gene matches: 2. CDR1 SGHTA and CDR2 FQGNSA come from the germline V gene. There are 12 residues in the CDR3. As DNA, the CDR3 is TGTGCCAGCAGGTCGGGGGGCAATGAGCAGTTCTTC. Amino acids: CASRSGGNEQFF.

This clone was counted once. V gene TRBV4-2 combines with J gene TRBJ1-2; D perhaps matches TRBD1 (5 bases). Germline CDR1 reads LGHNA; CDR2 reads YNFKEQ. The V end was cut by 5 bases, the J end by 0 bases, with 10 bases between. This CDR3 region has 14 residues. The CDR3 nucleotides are TGTGCCAGCAGCTTGGGGGGAGCTAACTATGGCTACACCTTC. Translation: CASSLGGANYGYTF.

The CDR3: CASRAGITEAFF. The CDR3 DNA follows: TGTGCCAGCAGAGCAGGGATCACTGAAGCTTTCTTT. The chain employs TRBV25-1 and TRBJ1-1; D might be TRBD1 (5 bases). The V gene's germline CDR1 is MGHDK and CDR2 SYGVNS. CDR3 length: 12 residues. V was cut by 6 bases and J by 4 bases, with 9 bases left in between.

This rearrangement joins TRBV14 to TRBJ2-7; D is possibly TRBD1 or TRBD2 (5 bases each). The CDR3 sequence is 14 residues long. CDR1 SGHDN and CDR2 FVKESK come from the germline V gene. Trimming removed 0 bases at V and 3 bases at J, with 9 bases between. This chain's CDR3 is CASSQDYGGYEQYF. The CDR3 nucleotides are TGTGCCAGCAGCCAAGATTATGGGGGCTACGAGCAGTACTTC.

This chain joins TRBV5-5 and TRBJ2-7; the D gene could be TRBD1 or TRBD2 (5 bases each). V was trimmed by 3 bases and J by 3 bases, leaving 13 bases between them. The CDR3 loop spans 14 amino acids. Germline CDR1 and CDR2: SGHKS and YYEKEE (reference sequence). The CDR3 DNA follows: TGTGCCAGCAGCTACCCACGGGACGACTACGAGCAGTACTTC. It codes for CASSYPRDDYEQYF.

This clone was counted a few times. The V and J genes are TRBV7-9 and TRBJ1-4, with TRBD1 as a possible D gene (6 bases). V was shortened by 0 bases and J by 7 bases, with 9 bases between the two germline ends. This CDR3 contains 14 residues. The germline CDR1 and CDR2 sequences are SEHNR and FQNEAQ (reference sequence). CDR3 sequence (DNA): TGTGCCAGCAGCTTAGCGGCAGGGGTTGAAAAACTGTTTTTT. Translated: CASSLAAGVEKLFF.

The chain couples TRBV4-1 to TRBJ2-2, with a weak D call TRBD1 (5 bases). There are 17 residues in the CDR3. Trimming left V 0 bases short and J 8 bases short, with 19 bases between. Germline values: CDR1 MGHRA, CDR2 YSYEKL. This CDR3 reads CASSQEALPGLVGELFF. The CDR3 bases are TGCGCCAGCAGCCAAGAGGCCCTTCCAGGGTTGGTGGGGGAGCTGTTTTTT.

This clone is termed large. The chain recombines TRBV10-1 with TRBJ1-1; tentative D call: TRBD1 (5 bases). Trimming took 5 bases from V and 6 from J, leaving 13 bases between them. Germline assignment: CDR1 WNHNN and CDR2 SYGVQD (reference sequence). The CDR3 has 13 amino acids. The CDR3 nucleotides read TGCGCCAGCAGTCGGGACCTAGGGGCTGAAGCTTTCTTT. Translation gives CASSRDLGAEAFF.

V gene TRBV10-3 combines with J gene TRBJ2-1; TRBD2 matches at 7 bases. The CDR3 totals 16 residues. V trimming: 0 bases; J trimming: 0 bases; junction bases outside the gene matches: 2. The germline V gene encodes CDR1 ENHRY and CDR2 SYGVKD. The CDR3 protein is CAISESLADSYNEQFF. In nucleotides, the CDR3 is TGTGCCATCAGTGAGTCCCTAGCGGACTCCTACAATGAGCAGTTCTTC.

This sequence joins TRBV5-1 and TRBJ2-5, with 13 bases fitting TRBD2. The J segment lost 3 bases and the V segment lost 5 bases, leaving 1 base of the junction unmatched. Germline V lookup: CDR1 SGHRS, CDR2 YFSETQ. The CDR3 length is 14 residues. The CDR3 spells CASRGLAGEETQYF. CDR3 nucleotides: TGCGCCAGCAGAGGACTAGCGGGAGAAGAGACCCAGTACTTC. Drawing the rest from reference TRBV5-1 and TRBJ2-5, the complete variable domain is KAGVTQTPRYLIKTRGQQVTLSCSPISGHRSVSWYQQTPGQGLQFLFEYFSETQRNKGNFPGRFSGRQFSNSRSEMNVSTLELGDSALYLCASRGLAGEETQYFGPGTRLLVL.

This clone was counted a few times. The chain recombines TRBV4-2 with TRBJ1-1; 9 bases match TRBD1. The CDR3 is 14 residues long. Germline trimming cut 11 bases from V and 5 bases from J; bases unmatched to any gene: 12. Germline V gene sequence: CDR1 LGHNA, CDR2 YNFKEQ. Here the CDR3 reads CASKLWTGDTEAFF. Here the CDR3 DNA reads TGTGCCTCTAAGCTTTGGACAGGGGATACTGAAGCTTTCTTT.

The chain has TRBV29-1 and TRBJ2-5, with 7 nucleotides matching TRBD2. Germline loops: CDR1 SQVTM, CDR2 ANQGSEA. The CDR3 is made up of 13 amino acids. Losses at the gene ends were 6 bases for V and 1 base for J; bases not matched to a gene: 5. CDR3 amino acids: CSVLGLVQETQYF. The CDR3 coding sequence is TGCAGCGTCTTAGGACTAGTCCAAGAGACCCAGTACTTC.

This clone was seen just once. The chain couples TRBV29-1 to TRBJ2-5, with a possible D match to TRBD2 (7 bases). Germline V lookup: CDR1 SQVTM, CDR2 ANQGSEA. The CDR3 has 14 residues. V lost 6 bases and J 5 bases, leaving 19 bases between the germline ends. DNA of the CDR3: TGCAGCGTGGAGGTGGGGGGGCCTTGGGAGACCCAGTACTTC. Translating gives CSVEVGGPWETQYF.

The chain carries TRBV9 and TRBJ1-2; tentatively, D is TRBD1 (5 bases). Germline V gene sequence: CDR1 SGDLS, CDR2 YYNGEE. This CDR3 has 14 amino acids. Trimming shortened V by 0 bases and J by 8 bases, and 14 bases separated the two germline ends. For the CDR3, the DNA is TGTGCCAGCAGCGTAGGGGAGCCCAGGGAGGGCTACACCTTC. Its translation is CASSVGEPREGYTF.

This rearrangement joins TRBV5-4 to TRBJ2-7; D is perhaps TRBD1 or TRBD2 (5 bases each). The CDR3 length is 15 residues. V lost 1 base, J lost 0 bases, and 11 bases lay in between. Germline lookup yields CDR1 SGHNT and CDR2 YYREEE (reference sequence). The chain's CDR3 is CASSLKGTASYEQYF. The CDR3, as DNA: TGTGCCAGCAGCTTGAAGGGGACGGCCTCCTACGAGCAGTACTTC.

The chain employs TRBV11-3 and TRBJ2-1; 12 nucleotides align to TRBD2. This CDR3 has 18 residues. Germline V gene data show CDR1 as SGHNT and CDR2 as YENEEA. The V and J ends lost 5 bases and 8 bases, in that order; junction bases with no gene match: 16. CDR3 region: CASSARGPRTSGMDEQFF. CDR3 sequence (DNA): TGTGCCAGCAGCGCGCGGGGGCCCAGGACTAGCGGGATGGATGAGCAGTTCTTC.

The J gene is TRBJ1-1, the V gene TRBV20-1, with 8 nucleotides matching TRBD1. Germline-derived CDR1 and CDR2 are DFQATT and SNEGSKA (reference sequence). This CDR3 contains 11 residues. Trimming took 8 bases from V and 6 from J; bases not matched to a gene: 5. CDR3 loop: CSTDREAEAFF. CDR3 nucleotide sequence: TGCAGTACGGACAGGGAAGCTGAAGCTTTCTTT.

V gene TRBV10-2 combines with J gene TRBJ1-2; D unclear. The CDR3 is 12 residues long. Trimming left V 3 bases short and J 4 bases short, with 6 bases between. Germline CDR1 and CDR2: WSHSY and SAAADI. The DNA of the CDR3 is TGCGCCAGCAGTGAAGGGATCTATGGCTACACCTTC. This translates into CASSEGIYGYTF.

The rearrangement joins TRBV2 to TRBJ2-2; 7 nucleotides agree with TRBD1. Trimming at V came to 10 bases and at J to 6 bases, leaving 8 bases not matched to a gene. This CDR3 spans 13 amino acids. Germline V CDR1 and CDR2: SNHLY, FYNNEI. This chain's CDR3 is CANTGAGAGELFF. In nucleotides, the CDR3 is TGTGCCAATACAGGGGCAGGGGCCGGGGAGCTGTTTTTT.

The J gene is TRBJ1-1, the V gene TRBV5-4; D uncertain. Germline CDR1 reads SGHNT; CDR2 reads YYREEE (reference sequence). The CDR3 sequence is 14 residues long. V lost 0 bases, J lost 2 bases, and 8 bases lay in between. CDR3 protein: CASSLGQDNTEAFF. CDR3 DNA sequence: TGTGCCAGCAGCTTGGGACAAGACAACACTGAAGCTTTCTTT.